This TCR beta chain derives from a study of T cells after yellow fever vaccination. Study-level findings and limits: The booster saw the reappearance of most primary-vaccination clones (roughly 96% CD4, 88% CD8). Peak timing came faster in the weaker secondary response, day 5 versus 15.

CDR3 size: 15 residues. The V gene's germline CDR1 is SGHNT and CDR2 YYREEE (reference sequence). This clonotype was seen at least ten times. Its antigen is as yet unknown. Sequence at one end of the junction differs from germline and may be a read error. 5'RACE template switching produced TCR cDNA carrying a universal primer site and UMIs. Via MiXCR, TCRdb re-called the 5' RACE reads, giving one row per CDR3 protein. This table holds under 250,000 distinct CDR3 sequences, 3.2% found once. This TCR was sampled from a young man who received the YFV17D yellow fever vaccine. V is TRBV5-4 and J is TRBJ2-2; 7 nucleotides agree with TRBD2. The specimen comprised CD4+ T cells sorted from PBMCs, sampled 10 days after the yellow fever booster vaccination. CDR3 nucleotide sequence: TGTGCCAGCAGGTTGGGAGGGGCTGACACCGGGGAGCTGTTTTTT. This gives the protein CASRLGGADTGELFF. Variable domain in full (rest from reference TRBV5-4 and TRBJ2-2): ETGVTQSPTHLIKTRGQQVTLRCSSQSGHNTVSWYQQALGQGPQFIFQYYREEENGRGNFPPRFSGLQFPNYSSELNVNALELDDSALYLCASRLGGADTGELFFGEGSRLTVL.